This T cell receptor (beta chain) was recovered during a study of tissue T cells after allogeneic stem cell transplantation. General study points: Limitations included a small, clinically heterogeneous cohort and limited sampling depth. Motif-based clustering found tissue-specific repertoire signatures shared across patients, though few clones were shared.

Sequencing was performed with immunoSEQ multiplex PCR; in TCRdb, only in-frame clones are kept and a portion is missing. The data contain 10,000 or so clones, around two fifths of them singletons. CDR3 length: 15 amino acids. After removal of 1 base from V and 0 bases from J, the junction contained 3 bases not matched to a gene. CDR1 and CDR2 (germline): SNHLY, FYNGKV (reference sequence). The sample holds a few counts of this clone. Its antigen is not identified. Genes here carry mouse names. The sequenced fragment ends 1 residue before the CDR3 boundary, so the rest is inferred from the germline J gene. Time point defined: mouse harvest day 7 after allogeneic transplant. The graft held 10^6 splenic CD5+ T cells and 10^7 T-cell-depleted bone marrow cells. Tissues came from B6→BALB/c major-mismatch GVHD mice at day 7 or 14.

The TCR originated in a female BALB/c mouse given C57BL/6 T cells with graft-versus-host disease after an allogeneic hematopoietic cell transplant. The sequenced sample was skin. The J gene is TRBJ2-7, the V gene TRBV3, with 7 positions matching TRBD2. The DNA read from the CDR3 is TGTGCCAGCAGCTTAGGTGGGGGGAGCTCCTATGAACAGTAC. It yields the protein CASSLGGGSSYEQY. The full CDR3 protein reads CASSLGGGSSYEQYF.